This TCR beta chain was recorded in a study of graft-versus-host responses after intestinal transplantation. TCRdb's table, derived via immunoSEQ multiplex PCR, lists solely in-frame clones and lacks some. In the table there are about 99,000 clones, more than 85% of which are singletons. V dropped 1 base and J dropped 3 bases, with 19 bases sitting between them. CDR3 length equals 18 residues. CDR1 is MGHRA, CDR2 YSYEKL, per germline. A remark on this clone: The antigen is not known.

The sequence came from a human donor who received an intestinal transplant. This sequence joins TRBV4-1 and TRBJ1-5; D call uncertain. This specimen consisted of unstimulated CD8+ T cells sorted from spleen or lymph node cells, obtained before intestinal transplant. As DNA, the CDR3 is TGCGCCAGCAGCCAAGGGTTCTCTTTGGGAAGGGACAATCAGCCCCAGCATTTT. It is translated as CASSQGFSLGRDNQPQHF.